This is a list of T cell receptor beta chains from one sample in a study of blood T cell repertoires in COVID-19. Some clones are missing from TCRdb's copy, which holds only in-frame ones; the method was immunoSEQ multiplex PCR. The sample holds 270,000 or so clones, 90% seen once. The material sequenced was PBMCs or T cells enriched from blood (not recorded which). The receptors were sampled from a woman in her twenties or thirties with acute COVID-19. The CDR3 runs from the conserved cysteine through the conserved F or W. The D gene is left open where the match is weak. Only some rows state a clone size, as once, few, many or a class for expanded clones.

clone size: NA
D gene: NA
V gene: TRBV7-9
J gene: TRBJ2-2
CDR3 protein: CASSLIARGAVNTGELFF
CDR3 DNA: TGTGCCAGCAGCTTAATCGCTCGCGGAGCCGTGAACACCGGGGAGCTGTTTTTT

clone size: NA
D gene: NA
V gene: TRBV27
J gene: TRBJ2-7
CDR3 protein: CASSFGAFYEQYF
CDR3 DNA: TGTGCCAGCAGTTTCGGAGCCTTCTACGAGCAGTACTTC

clone size: NA
D gene: NA
V gene: TRBV6-5
J gene: TRBJ1-1
CDR3 protein: CASSSNTEAFF
CDR3 DNA: TGTGCCAGCAGCTCGAACACTGAAGCTTTCTTT

clone size: NA
D gene: TRBD1
V gene: TRBV7-9
J gene: TRBJ2-7
CDR3 protein: CASSDRDRGYEQYF
CDR3 DNA: TGTGCCAGCAGCGACCGGGACAGGGGTTACGAGCAGTACTTC

clone size: NA
D gene: NA
V gene: TRBV3-1/TRBV3-2
J gene: TRBJ1-1
CDR3 protein: CASSQGFGLEAFF
CDR3 DNA: TGTGCCAGCAGCCAAGGGTTTGGACTTGAAGCTTTCTTT

clone size: NA
D gene: NA
V gene: TRBV2
J gene: TRBJ2-5
CDR3 protein: CASSLRHDQETQYF
CDR3 DNA: TGTGCCAGCAGCCTGAGACACGACCAAGAGACCCAGTACTTC

clone size: NA
D gene: NA
V gene: TRBV6-5
J gene: TRBJ2-2
CDR3 protein: CASRGEDFNTGELFF
CDR3 DNA: TGTGCCAGCAGGGGAGAAGATTTCAACACCGGGGAGCTGTTTTTT

clone size: NA
D gene: NA
V gene: TRBV28
J gene: TRBJ2-7
CDR3 protein: CASSRTPAAYEQYF
CDR3 DNA: TGTGCCAGCAGTCGGACACCCGCGGCCTACGAGCAGTACTTC

clone size: NA
D gene: TRBD2
V gene: TRBV13
J gene: TRBJ2-7
CDR3 protein: CASSPGASGFYEQYF
CDR3 DNA: TGTGCCAGCAGCCCCGGGGCTAGCGGGTTCTACGAGCAGTACTTC

clone size: NA
D gene: NA
V gene: TRBV9
J gene: TRBJ2-1
CDR3 protein: CASSGLGGAAYNEQFF
CDR3 DNA: TGTGCCAGCAGCGGACTGGGTGGGGCCGCTTACAATGAGCAGTTCTTC

clone size: NA
D gene: TRBD1
V gene: TRBV10-3
J gene: TRBJ2-7
CDR3 protein: CAISLGTGGDEQYF
CDR3 DNA: TGTGCCATCAGCCTCGGGACAGGGGGGGACGAGCAGTACTTC

clone size: NA
D gene: TRBD2
V gene: TRBV7-9
J gene: TRBJ2-1
CDR3 protein: CASSLGLAGPEQFF
CDR3 DNA: TGTGCCAGCAGCTTGGGACTAGCGGGACCCGAGCAGTTCTTC

clone size: NA
D gene: NA
V gene: TRBV21-1
J gene: TRBJ2-7
CDR3 protein: CASPNGIAPSSYEQYF
CDR3 DNA: TGTGCCAGCCCCAACGGGATAGCGCCTAGCTCCTACGAGCAGTACTTC

clone size: few
D gene: TRBD1
V gene: TRBV19
J gene: TRBJ2-7
CDR3 protein: CASSSRDRAREQYF
CDR3 DNA: TGTGCCAGTAGTTCCCGGGACAGGGCAAGGGAGCAGTACTTC

clone size: NA
D gene: NA
V gene: TRBV7-2
J gene: TRBJ1-5
CDR3 protein: CASSIGQNNQPQHF
CDR3 DNA: TGTGCCAGCAGCATAGGACAAAACAATCAGCCCCAGCATTTT

clone size: NA
D gene: TRBD2
V gene: TRBV19
J gene: TRBJ2-6
CDR3 protein: CASSTLAGGGSGANVLTF
CDR3 DNA: TGTGCCAGTAGTACCCTAGCGGGAGGGGGCTCTGGGGCCAACGTCCTGACTTTC

clone size: NA
D gene: NA
V gene: TRBV5-4
J gene: TRBJ2-1
CDR3 protein: CASSRDFQSYNEQFF
CDR3 DNA: TGTGCCAGCAGTAGGGACTTCCAATCCTACAATGAGCAGTTCTTC

clone size: NA
D gene: TRBD1
V gene: TRBV3-1/TRBV3-2
J gene: TRBJ1-2
CDR3 protein: CASSQDRTGKGGYTF
CDR3 DNA: TGTGCCAGCAGCCAAGATAGGACAGGGAAGGGTGGCTACACCTTC

clone size: NA
D gene: TRBD1
V gene: TRBV3-1/TRBV3-2
J gene: TRBJ1-4
CDR3 protein: CASSQETGDVEKLFF
CDR3 DNA: TGTGCCAGCAGCCAAGAGACAGGGGATGTTGAAAAACTGTTTTTT

clone size: NA
D gene: TRBD1
V gene: TRBV6-5
J gene: TRBJ2-7
CDR3 protein: CASRTRTGENYEQYF
CDR3 DNA: TGTGCCAGCAGAACACGGACAGGTGAGAACTACGAGCAGTACTTC

clone size: NA
D gene: NA
V gene: TRBV5-1
J gene: TRBJ2-1
CDR3 protein: CASSYLRGGYNEQFF
CDR3 DNA: TGCGCCAGCAGCTACTTAAGGGGTGGTTACAATGAGCAGTTCTTC

clone size: NA
D gene: NA
V gene: TRBV28
J gene: TRBJ1-3
CDR3 protein: CASREVGEGNTIYF
CDR3 DNA: TGTGCCAGCAGAGAGGTAGGGGAAGGAAACACCATATATTTT

clone size: NA
D gene: NA
V gene: TRBV27
J gene: TRBJ1-1
CDR3 protein: CASRKTGLGTEAFF
CDR3 DNA: TGTGCCAGCAGAAAAACAGGGTTGGGCACTGAAGCTTTCTTT

clone size: NA
D gene: TRBD2
V gene: TRBV4-1
J gene: TRBJ2-7
CDR3 protein: CASSQSAGARYEQYF
CDR3 DNA: TGCGCCAGCAGCCAATCAGCGGGAGCGAGGTACGAGCAGTACTTC

clone size: NA
D gene: TRBD1
V gene: TRBV10-3
J gene: TRBJ1-2
CDR3 protein: CAISKDRDSYGYTF
CDR3 DNA: TGTGCCATCAGTAAAGACCGGGACAGCTATGGCTACACCTTC

clone size: NA
D gene: TRBD1
V gene: TRBV4-1
J gene: TRBJ2-3
CDR3 protein: CASSQSGQGATDTQYF
CDR3 DNA: TGCGCCAGCAGCCAGTCGGGACAGGGGGCAACAGATACGCAGTATTTT

clone size: NA
D gene: TRBD1
V gene: TRBV18
J gene: TRBJ2-7
CDR3 protein: CASSPGQGAYEQYF
CDR3 DNA: TGTGCCAGCTCCCCGGGACAGGGGGCCTACGAGCAGTACTTC

clone size: NA
D gene: NA
V gene: TRBV7-3
J gene: TRBJ2-3
CDR3 protein: CASSLTGGGGTDTQYF
CDR3 DNA: TGTGCCAGCAGCTTAACCGGCGGGGGCGGGACAGATACGCAGTATTTT

clone size: NA
D gene: TRBD2
V gene: TRBV4-2
J gene: TRBJ2-7
CDR3 protein: CASSQEGGTSGRSLVYEQYF
CDR3 DNA: TGTGCCAGCAGCCAAGAAGGGGGGACTAGCGGGAGATCATTGGTCTACGAGCAGTACTTC

clone size: once
D gene: TRBD2
V gene: TRBV28
J gene: TRBJ2-1
CDR3 protein: CASSRGTSGPFDEQFF
CDR3 DNA: TGTGCCAGCAGCAGAGGGACTAGCGGCCCTTTCGATGAGCAGTTCTTC

clone size: once
D gene: NA
V gene: TRBV27
J gene: TRBJ2-3
CDR3 protein: CASSRRTESTDTQYF
CDR3 DNA: TGTGCCAGCAGTCGTCGGACAGAAAGCACAGATACGCAGTATTTT

clone size: once
D gene: NA
V gene: TRBV4-3
J gene: TRBJ2-2
CDR3 protein: CASSPFWTGIYTGELFF
CDR3 DNA: TGCGCCAGCAGCCCGTTTTGGACTGGAATTTACACCGGGGAGCTGTTTTTT

clone size: NA
D gene: TRBD2
V gene: TRBV15
J gene: TRBJ2-1
CDR3 protein: CATSRVAGSYNEQFF
CDR3 DNA: TGTGCCACCAGCAGAGTAGCGGGGTCCTACAATGAGCAGTTCTTC

clone size: NA
D gene: NA
V gene: TRBV27
J gene: TRBJ2-1
CDR3 protein: CASSLSRYNEQFF
CDR3 DNA: TGTGCCAGCAGTTTATCCCGCTACAATGAGCAGTTCTTC

clone size: NA
D gene: TRBD2
V gene: TRBV28
J gene: TRBJ2-3
CDR3 protein: CASSFPGWVLAGGSDTQYF
CDR3 DNA: TGTGCCAGCAGTTTTCCCGGTTGGGTGCTAGCGGGAGGATCAGATACGCAGTATTTT

clone size: NA
D gene: TRBD1
V gene: TRBV28
J gene: TRBJ2-1
CDR3 protein: CASSLGQEGYNEQFF
CDR3 DNA: TGTGCCAGCAGTTTGGGACAGGAGGGATACAATGAGCAGTTCTTC

clone size: NA
D gene: TRBD2
V gene: TRBV10-3
J gene: TRBJ2-7
CDR3 protein: CATGGRDFEQYF
CDR3 DNA: TGTGCCACGGGAGGGAGGGATTTCGAGCAGTACTTC

clone size: few
D gene: NA
V gene: TRBV5-8
J gene: TRBJ1-5
CDR3 protein: CASSLSPGRVSNQPQHF
CDR3 DNA: TGTGCCAGCAGCTTGAGCCCTGGTCGGGTTAGCAATCAGCCCCAGCATTTT

clone size: NA
D gene: TRBD2
V gene: TRBV4-3
J gene: TRBJ2-3
CDR3 protein: CASSQDWTSGMADTQYF
CDR3 DNA: TGCGCCAGCAGCCAAGATTGGACTAGCGGGATGGCAGATACGCAGTATTTT

clone size: NA
D gene: TRBD1
V gene: TRBV7-3
J gene: TRBJ1-2
CDR3 protein: CASSPRTGDGYTF
CDR3 DNA: TGTGCCAGCAGCCCGCGGACAGGGGATGGCTACACCTTC

clone size: NA
D gene: NA
V gene: TRBV7-8
J gene: TRBJ2-7
CDR3 protein: CASTQQGGSYEQYF
CDR3 DNA: TGTGCCAGCACCCAACAGGGAGGGTCCTACGAGCAGTACTTC

clone size: few
D gene: NA
V gene: TRBV4-1
J gene: TRBJ2-1
CDR3 protein: CASSQEWGLSYNEQFF
CDR3 DNA: TGCGCCAGCAGCCAAGAATGGGGCCTCTCTTACAATGAGCAGTTCTTC

clone size: NA
D gene: NA
V gene: TRBV28
J gene: TRBJ2-7
CDR3 protein: CASSAGQSSSYEQYF
CDR3 DNA: TGTGCCAGCAGTGCCGGACAGTCCAGCTCCTACGAGCAGTACTTC

clone size: NA
D gene: TRBD1
V gene: TRBV3-1/TRBV3-2
J gene: TRBJ1-1
CDR3 protein: CASSLTTGPLDTEAFF
CDR3 DNA: TGTGCCAGCAGCCTGACGACAGGGCCCCTCGACACTGAAGCTTTCTTT

clone size: few
D gene: NA
V gene: TRBV4-1
J gene: TRBJ2-5
CDR3 protein: CASSGRGTQYF
CDR3 DNA: TGCGCCAGCAGCGGACGGGGGACCCAGTACTTC